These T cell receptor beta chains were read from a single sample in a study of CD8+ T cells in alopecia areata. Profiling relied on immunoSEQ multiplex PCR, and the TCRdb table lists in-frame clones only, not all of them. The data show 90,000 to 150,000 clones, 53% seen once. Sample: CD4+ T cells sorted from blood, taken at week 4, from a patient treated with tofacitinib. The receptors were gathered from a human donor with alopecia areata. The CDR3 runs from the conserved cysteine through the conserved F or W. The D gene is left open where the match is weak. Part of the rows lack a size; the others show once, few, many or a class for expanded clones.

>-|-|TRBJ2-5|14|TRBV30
CAWTQGLLQETQYF
TGTGCCTGGACCCAGGGGCTACTTCAAGAGACCCAGTACTTC
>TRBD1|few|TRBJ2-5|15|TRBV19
CASSTGTGHQETQYF
TGTGCCAGTAGTACCGGGACAGGGCACCAAGAGACCCAGTACTTC
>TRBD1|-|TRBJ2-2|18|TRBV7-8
CASSFRRTGAVNTGELFF
TGTGCCAGCAGCTTCCGAAGGACAGGGGCGGTGAACACCGGGGAGCTGTTTTTT
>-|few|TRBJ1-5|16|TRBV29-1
CSVLVKAGTGNQPQHF
TGCAGCGTTCTTGTTAAGGCGGGAACGGGCAATCAGCCCCAGCATTTT
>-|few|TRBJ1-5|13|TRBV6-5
CASSSVRGQPQHF
TGTGCCAGCAGCTCCGTCAGGGGTCAGCCCCAGCATTTT
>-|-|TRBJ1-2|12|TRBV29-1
CSVLKGGYGYTF
TGCAGCGTCCTCAAAGGAGGCTATGGCTACACCTTC
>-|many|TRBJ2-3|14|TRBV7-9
CASSSDSGPNTQYF
TGTGCCAGCAGCTCGGACAGCGGGCCGAATACGCAGTATTTT
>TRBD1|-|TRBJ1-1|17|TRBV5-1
CASSFQGTGGRGAEAFF
TGCGCCAGCAGCTTTCAGGGGACAGGGGGAAGAGGGGCTGAAGCTTTCTTT
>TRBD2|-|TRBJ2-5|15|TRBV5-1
CASSISGSAGETQYF
TGCGCCAGCAGTATAAGCGGGAGTGCCGGGGAGACCCAGTACTTC
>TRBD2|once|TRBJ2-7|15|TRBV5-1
CASSGGLAGPYEQYF
TGCGCCAGCAGCGGGGGGCTAGCGGGACCCTACGAGCAGTACTTC
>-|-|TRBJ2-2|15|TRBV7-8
CASSPTSGWPGELFF
TGTGCCAGCAGCCCAACCTCAGGGTGGCCCGGGGAGCTGTTTTTT
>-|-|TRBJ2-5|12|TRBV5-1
CASSGSQETQYF
TGCGCCAGCAGCGGTAGCCAAGAGACCCAGTACTTC
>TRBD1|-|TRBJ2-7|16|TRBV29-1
CSVELWKDRQAYEQYF
TGCAGCGTTGAGTTATGGAAGGACAGGCAGGCCTACGAGCAGTACTTC
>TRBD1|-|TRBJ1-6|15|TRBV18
CASSPETGGSSPLHF
TGTGCCAGCTCACCCGAGACAGGGGGGAGTTCACCCCTCCACTTT
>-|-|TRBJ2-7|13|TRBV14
CASSQDRGGLQYF
TGTGCCAGCAGCCAAGATAGGGGGGGACTGCAGTACTTC
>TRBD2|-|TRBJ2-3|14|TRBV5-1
CASSFTSGSDTQYF
TGCGCCAGCAGCTTTACTAGCGGGTCAGATACGCAGTATTTT
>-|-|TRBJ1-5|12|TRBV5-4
CASSEPGQPQHF
TGTGCCAGCAGCGAACCCGGTCAGCCCCAGCATTTT
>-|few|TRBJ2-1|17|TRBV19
CASSIGLNFATYNEQFF
TGTGCCAGTAGTATAGGCCTGAATTTTGCAACCTACAATGAGCAGTTCTTC
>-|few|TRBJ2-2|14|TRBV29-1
CSVRWTRAAGELFF
TGCAGCGTTCGTTGGACACGGGCAGCCGGGGAGCTGTTTTTT
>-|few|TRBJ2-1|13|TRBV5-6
CASSLIQGNEQFF
TGTGCCAGCAGCTTGATACAGGGCAATGAGCAGTTCTTC
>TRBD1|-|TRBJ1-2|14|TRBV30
CAWSYRDRVGGYTF
TGTGCCTGGAGTTATCGAGACAGGGTCGGCGGCTACACCTTC
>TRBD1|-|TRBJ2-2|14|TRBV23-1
CASGWTGDTGELFF
TGCGCCAGCGGATGGACAGGGGACACCGGGGAGCTGTTTTTT
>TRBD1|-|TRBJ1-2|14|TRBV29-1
CSVGRRDRGQGYTF
TGCAGCGTTGGAAGGCGCGACAGGGGGCAAGGCTACACCTTC
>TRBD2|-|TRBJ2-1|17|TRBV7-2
CASSLVRLAGRYNEQFF
TGTGCCAGCAGCTTAGTCCGACTAGCGGGGCGGTACAATGAGCAGTTCTTC
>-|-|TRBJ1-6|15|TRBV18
CASSPLQSFNSPLHF
TGTGCCAGCTCGCCTTTACAGAGCTTTAATTCACCCCTCCACTTT
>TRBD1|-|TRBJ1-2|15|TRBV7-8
CASSSLGQANYGYTF
TGTGCCAGCAGCAGCTTGGGACAGGCTAACTATGGCTACACCTTC
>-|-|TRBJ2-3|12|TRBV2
CASSIGLDTQYF
TGTGCCAGCTCGATTGGGTTAGATACGCAGTATTTT
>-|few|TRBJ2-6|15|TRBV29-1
CSVRFRFSGANVLTF
TGCAGCGTTCGGTTTCGGTTCTCTGGGGCCAACGTCCTGACTTTC
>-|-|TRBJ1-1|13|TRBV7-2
CASSFDMNTEAFF
TGTGCCAGCAGCTTTGATATGAACACTGAAGCTTTCTTT
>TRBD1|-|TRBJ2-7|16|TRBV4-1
CASSQVSGQQPYEQYF
TGCGCCAGCAGCCAAGTTTCGGGACAGCAACCCTACGAGCAGTACTTC
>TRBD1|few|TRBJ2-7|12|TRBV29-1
CSVDYSGGEQYF
TGCAGCGTTGACTATTCAGGGGGCGAGCAGTACTTC
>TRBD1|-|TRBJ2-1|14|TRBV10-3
CAISAGQGSNEQFF
TGTGCCATCAGTGCTGGACAGGGGTCGAATGAGCAGTTCTTC
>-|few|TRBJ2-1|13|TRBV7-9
CASSLGANNEQFF
TGTGCCAGCAGCCTAGGGGCAAACAATGAGCAGTTCTTC
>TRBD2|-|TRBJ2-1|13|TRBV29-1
CSVPGLAGTVRFF
TGCAGCGTCCCGGGACTAGCGGGGACGGTGCGGTTCTTC
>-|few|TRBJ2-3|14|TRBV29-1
CSVETRGGTDTQYF
TGCAGCGTTGAGACCCGAGGGGGGACAGATACGCAGTATTTT
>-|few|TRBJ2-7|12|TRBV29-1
CSVEGQTYEQYF
TGCAGCGTTGAAGGCCAGACCTACGAGCAGTACTTC
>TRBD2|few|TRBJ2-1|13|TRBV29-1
CSGQREGYNEQFF
TGCAGCGGACAGAGGGAGGGCTACAATGAGCAGTTCTTC
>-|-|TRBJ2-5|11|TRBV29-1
CSGSGEETQYF
TGCAGCGGATCAGGGGAAGAGACCCAGTACTTC
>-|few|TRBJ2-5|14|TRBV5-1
CASSMNRVVETQYF
TGCGCCAGCAGCATGAACAGGGTAGTAGAGACCCAGTACTTC
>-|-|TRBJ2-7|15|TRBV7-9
CASSSDRGASYEQYF
TGTGCCAGCAGCTCAGATCGAGGAGCCTCCTACGAGCAGTACTTC
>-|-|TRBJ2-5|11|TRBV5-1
CASSHSETQYF
TGCGCCAGCAGTCATTCTGAGACCCAGTACTTC